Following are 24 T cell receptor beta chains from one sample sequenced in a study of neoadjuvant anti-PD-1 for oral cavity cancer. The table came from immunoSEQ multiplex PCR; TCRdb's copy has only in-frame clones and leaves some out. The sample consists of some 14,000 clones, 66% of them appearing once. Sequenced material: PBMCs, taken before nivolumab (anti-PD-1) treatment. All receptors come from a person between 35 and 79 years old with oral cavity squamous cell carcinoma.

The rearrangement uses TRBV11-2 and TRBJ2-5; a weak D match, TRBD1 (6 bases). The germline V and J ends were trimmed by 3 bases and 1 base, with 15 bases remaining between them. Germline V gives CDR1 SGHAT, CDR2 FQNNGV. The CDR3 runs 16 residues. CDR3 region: CASSLGVHRAQETQYF. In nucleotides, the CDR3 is TGTGCCAGCAGCTTGGGAGTCCACAGGGCCCAAGAGACCCAGTACTTC.

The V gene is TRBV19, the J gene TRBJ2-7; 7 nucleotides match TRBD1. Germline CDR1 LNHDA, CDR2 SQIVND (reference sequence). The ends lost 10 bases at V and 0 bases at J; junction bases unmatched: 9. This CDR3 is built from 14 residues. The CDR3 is CATGGDLSSYEQYF. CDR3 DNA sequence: TGTGCCACAGGGGGAGATTTGAGCTCCTACGAGCAGTACTTC.

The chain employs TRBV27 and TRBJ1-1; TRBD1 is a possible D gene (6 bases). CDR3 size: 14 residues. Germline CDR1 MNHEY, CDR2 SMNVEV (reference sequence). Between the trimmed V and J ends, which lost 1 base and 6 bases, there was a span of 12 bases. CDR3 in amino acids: CASSLYPGAPEAFF. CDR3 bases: TGTGCCAGCAGTTTATATCCAGGGGCGCCTGAAGCTTTCTTT.

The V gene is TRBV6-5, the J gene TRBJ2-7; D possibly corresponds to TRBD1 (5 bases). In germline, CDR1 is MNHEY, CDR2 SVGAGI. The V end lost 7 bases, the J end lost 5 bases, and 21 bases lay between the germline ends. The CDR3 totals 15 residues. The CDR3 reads CASNPQGKSVDEQYF. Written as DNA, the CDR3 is TGTGCCAGCAATCCCCAGGGTAAGAGTGTAGACGAGCAGTACTTC.

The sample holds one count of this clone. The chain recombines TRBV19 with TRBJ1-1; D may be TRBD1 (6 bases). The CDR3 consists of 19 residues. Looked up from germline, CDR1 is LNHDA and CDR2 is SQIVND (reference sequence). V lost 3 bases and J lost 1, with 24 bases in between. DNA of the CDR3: TGTGCCAGTAGTATTTCGGAGGACAGATACCATACAGAGAACACTGAAGCTTTCTTT. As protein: CASSISEDRYHTENTEAFF.

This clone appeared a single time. Here the CDR3 DNA reads TGCGCCAGCAGCCAAGGTAGCCGGGGGGTTGAGACCCAGTACTTC. Its translation is CASSQGSRGVETQYF. The chain recombines TRBV4-1 with TRBJ2-5; the match to TRBD2 covers 7 bases. The germline V gene has CDR1 MGHRA and CDR2 YSYEKL. V lost 1 base to trimming and J lost 5 bases; unmatched junction nucleotides: 7. CDR3 size: 15 residues.

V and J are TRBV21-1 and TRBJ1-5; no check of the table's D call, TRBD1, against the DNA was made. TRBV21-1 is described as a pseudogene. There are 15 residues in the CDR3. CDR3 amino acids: CASSKRQKSNQPQHF. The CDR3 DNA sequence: TGTGCCAGCAGCAAAAGACAGAAGAGCAATCAGCCCCAGCATTTT.

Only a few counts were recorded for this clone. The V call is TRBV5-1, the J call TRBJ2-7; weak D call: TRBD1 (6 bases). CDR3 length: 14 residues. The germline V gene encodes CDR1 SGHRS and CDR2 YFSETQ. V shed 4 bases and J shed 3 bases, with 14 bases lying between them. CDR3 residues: CASSPGGSHYEQYF. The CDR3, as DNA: TGCGCCAGCAGCCCTGGGGGCTCCCACTACGAGCAGTACTTC.

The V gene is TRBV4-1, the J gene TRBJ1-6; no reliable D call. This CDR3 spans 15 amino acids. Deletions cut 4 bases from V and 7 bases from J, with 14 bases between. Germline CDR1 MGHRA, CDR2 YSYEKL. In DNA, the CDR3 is TGCGCCAGCAGCCCCCCCCCGGGCTCCAATTCACCCCTCCACTTT. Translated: CASSPPPGSNSPLHF.

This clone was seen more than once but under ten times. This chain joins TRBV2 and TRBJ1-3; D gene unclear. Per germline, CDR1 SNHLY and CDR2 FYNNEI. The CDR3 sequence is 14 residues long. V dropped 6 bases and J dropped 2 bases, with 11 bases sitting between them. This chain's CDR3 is CASSLTETGNTIYF. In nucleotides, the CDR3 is TGTGCCAGCAGCTTGACCGAGACTGGAAACACCATATATTTT.

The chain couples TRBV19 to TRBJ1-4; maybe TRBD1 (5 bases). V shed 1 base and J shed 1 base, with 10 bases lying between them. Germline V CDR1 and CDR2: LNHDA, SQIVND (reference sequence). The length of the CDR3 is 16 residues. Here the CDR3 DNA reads TGTGCCAGTAGTATAGGGCAGGGCGGAACTAATGAAAAACTGTTTTTT. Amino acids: CASSIGQGGTNEKLFF.

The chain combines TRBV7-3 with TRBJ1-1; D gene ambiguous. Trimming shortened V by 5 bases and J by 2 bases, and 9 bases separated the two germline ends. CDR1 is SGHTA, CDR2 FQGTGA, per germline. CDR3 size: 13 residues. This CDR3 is CASSLNYNTEAFF. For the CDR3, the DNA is TGTGCCAGCAGCCTTAATTATAACACTGAAGCTTTCTTT.

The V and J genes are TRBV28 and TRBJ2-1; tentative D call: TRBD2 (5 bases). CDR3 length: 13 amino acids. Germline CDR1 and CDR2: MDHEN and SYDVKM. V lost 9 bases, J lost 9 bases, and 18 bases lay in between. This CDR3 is CAREYSGLCEQFF. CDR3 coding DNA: TGTGCCAGGGAATACAGCGGTTTGTGTGAGCAGTTCTTC.

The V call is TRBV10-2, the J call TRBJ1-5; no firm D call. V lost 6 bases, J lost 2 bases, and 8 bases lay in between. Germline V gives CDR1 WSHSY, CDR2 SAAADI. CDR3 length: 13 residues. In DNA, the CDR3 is TGCGCCAGCAGCGACCTCGGCAATCAGCCCCAGCATTTT. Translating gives CASSDLGNQPQHF.

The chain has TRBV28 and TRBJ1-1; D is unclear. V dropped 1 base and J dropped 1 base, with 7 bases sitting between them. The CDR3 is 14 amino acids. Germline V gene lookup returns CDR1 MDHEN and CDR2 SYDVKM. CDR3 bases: TGTGCCAGCAGTTTATTCGGCTGGAACACTGAAGCTTTCTTT. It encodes CASSLFGWNTEAFF.

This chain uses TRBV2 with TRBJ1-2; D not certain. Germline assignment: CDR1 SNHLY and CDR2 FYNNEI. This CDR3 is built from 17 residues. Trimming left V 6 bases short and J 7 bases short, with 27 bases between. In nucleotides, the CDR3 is TGTGCCAGCAGCGGCAAAGGTATCTCGCTTGGGTTCTCTGGCTACACCTTC. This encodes CASSGKGISLGFSGYTF.

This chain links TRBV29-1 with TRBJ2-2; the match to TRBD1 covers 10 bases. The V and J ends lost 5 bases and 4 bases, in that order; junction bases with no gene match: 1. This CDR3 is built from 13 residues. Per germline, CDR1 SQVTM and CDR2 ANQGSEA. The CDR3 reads CSVRTGGTGELFF. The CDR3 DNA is TGCAGCGTTAGGACAGGGGGCACCGGGGAGCTGTTTTTT.

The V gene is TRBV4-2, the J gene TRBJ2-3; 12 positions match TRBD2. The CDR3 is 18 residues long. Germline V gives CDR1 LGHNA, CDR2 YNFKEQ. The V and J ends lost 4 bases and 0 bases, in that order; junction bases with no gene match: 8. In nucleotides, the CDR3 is TGTGCCAGCAGCCCCCCTAGCGGGGGGGCCCCGAGCACAGATACGCAGTATTTT. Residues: CASSPPSGGAPSTDTQYF.

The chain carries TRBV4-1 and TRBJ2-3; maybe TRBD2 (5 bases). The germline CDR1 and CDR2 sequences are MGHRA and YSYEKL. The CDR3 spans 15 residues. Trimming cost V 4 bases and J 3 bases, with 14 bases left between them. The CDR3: CASSLGGSLTDTQYF. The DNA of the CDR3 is TGCGCCAGCAGCCTTGGCGGGTCCCTTACAGATACGCAGTATTTT.

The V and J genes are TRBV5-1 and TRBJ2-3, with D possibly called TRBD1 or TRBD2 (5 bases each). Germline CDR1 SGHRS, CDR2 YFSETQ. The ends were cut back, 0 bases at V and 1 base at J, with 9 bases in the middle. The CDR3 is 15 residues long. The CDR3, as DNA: TGCGCCAGCAGCTTGGGTCTGGGGGGCACAGATACGCAGTATTTT. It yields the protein CASSLGLGGTDTQYF.

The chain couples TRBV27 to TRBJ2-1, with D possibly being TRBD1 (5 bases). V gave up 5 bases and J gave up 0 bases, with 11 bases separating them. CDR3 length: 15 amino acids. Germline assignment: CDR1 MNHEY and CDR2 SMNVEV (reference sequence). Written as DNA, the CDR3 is TGTGCCAGCAGTCCACAGGTCCTCTCCTACAATGAGCAGTTCTTC. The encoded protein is CASSPQVLSYNEQFF.

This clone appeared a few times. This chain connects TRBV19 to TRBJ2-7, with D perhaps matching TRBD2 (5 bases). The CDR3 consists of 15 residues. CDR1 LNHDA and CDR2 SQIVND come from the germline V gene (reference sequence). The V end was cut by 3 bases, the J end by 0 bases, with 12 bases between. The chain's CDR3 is CASSMDFSSSYEQYF. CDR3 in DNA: TGTGCCAGTAGTATGGACTTCTCTAGCTCCTACGAGCAGTACTTC.

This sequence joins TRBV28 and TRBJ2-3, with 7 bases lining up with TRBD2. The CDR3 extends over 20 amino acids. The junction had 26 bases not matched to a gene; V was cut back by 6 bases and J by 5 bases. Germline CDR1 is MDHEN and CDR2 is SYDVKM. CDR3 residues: CASRLTPGGPAGPGGDTQYF. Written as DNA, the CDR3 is TGTGCCAGCAGGCTAACACCGGGGGGTCCAGCGGGGCCTGGGGGAGATACGCAGTATTTT.

The CDR3 reads CASSMTGGWTGELFF. The CDR3 bases are TGTGCCAGTAGCATGACAGGGGGATGGACCGGGGAGCTGTTTTTT. The chain uses TRBV19 and TRBJ2-2, with 9 bases fitting TRBD1. V lost 6 bases and J lost 5; bases outside the gene matches: 7. Germline V gene sequence: CDR1 LNHDA, CDR2 SQIVND (reference sequence). The CDR3 covers 15 residues.